This TCR beta chain comes out of a study of T cells in localized non-small cell lung cancer. Some clones are missing from TCRdb's copy, which holds only in-frame ones; the method was immunoSEQ multiplex PCR. Among about 60,000 clones listed, about nine tenths were seen once. V was clipped by 3 bases and J by 8 bases, with 6 bases between them. CDR1 and CDR2 (germline): MNHNS, SASEGT. CDR3 length: 11 residues. The sequence derives from a woman between 35 and 70 years old with stage I lung adenocarcinoma. This chain joins TRBV6-1 and TRBJ2-3; no reliable D call. This specimen was peripheral blood, taken before any cancer treatment. CDR3 region: CASSETGTQYF. CDR3 nucleotide sequence: TGTGCCAGCAGTGAGACCGGTACGCAGTATTTT.